This T cell receptor beta chain was recorded in a study of metastatic and nonmetastatic thyroid tumors. Study findings and constraints: Significantly greater TCR beta diversity was reportedly found in malignant thyroid tumors than in benign nodules (in blood and tumor).

TCRdb re-called the PCR reads through MiXCR. In the table there are approximately 24,000 clones, more than 12% of which are singletons. Patients underwent thyroid surgery, and none had received any treatment before it. A remark on this clone: Antigen: not known.

The CDR3 has 17 amino acids. The germline V gene has CDR1 MNHNS and CDR2 SASEGT. Trimming removed 4 bases from V and 2 bases from J, with 18 bases in between. The chain couples TRBV6-1 to TRBJ1-5; D is uncertain. Sample: blood. This clonotype was obtained from a female donor with papillary thyroid cancer or a benign thyroid nodule (not recorded which). Some clones in this sample may be carry-over from other donors' samples. CDR3 protein: CASSGGWSRYGNQPQHF. CDR3 nucleotides: TGTGCCAGCAGTGGTGGGTGGTCTAGATACGGCAATCAGCCCCAGCATTTT.